One sample yielded the 26 T cell receptor beta chains listed below, sequenced in a study of CD8+ T cells in alopecia areata (dated by TCRdb to 2016 to 2019). Preparation of the library involved the immunoSEQ multiplex PCR assay. RNA was extracted from all samples and reverse transcribed into cDNA, which served as template for TCR sequencing. TCRdb provides this immuneACCESS table in a form limited to in-frame rearrangements. Some clones are lacking; in checked studies, under half of them reflect an unresolved V gene, and why the rest are absent is not known. The table for this sample lists over 120,000 clones; 51% of them were counted only once. The top ten hold 0.8% to 1% of the sample. In light of the paper, this sample's time point label describes: baseline before oral tofacitinib. Here the sequenced sample was CD4+ T cells sorted from blood, taken at week 0. All receptors derive from a human donor with alopecia areata.

The CDR3 reads CASSPQGALGTQYF. The CDR3 region has the DNA TGTGCCAGCAGTCCACAGGGGGCTCTAGGGACCCAGTACTTC. This chain links TRBV28 with TRBJ2-5, with 9 bases fitting TRBD1. The germline V gene has CDR1 MDHEN and CDR2 SYDVKM. CDR3 length: 14 residues. After removal of 5 bases from V and 7 bases from J, the junction contained 8 bases not matched to a gene.

The chain carries TRBV19 and TRBJ2-1; TRBD2 agrees at 7 bases. The CDR3 is 16 residues long. The trim removed 0 bases at V and 6 bases at J, leaving 8 bases unmatched. From germline, CDR1 is LNHDA and CDR2 SQIVND (reference sequence). The CDR3 DNA reads as TGTGCCAGTAGTATAGATCGCTGGACTAGGGGCAATGAGCAGTTCTTC. This sequence encodes CASSIDRWTRGNEQFF.

The gene calls are TRBV4-1 and TRBJ1-5, with TRBD1 matching over 7 bases. This CDR3 has 14 amino acids. Looked up from germline, CDR1 is MGHRA and CDR2 is YSYEKL. V trimming: 1 base; J trimming: 6 bases; junction bases outside the gene matches: 3. This CDR3 is CASSQGQGGQPQHF. DNA for the CDR3: TGCGCCAGCAGCCAAGGACAGGGAGGTCAGCCCCAGCATTTT.

The chain has TRBV2 and TRBJ2-7, with 7 bases aligning to TRBD1. Germline V CDR1 and CDR2: SNHLY, FYNNEI. The CDR3 contains 14 residues. The V gene end was trimmed by 7 bases and the J gene end by 13 bases; junction bases not matched to a gene: 19. The CDR3 region is CASTFPQDRTWPYF. The DNA for the CDR3 is TGTGCCAGCACCTTTCCCCAGGACAGGACTTGGCCCTACTTC.

This clone came up a few times. The CDR3: CASSNQADTQYF. The CDR3 nucleotides read TGTGCCAGCAGTAACCAGGCAGATACGCAGTATTTT. This chain connects TRBV2 to TRBJ2-3, with D unclear. Trimming stripped 5 bases from V and 4 bases from J, with 7 bases between. CDR1 and CDR2 (germline): SNHLY, FYNNEI. This CDR3 has 12 amino acids.

Comments on this clone: A much larger clonotype is one base distant, so this may be a read error. The chain combines TRBV7-9 with TRBJ2-5; D ambiguous. Germline V gene sequence: CDR1 SEHNR, CDR2 FQNEAQ (reference sequence). The CDR3 is made up of 12 amino acids. Trimming cost V 1 base and J 2 bases, with 2 bases left between them. CDR3 residues: CASSLGQETQYF. The CDR3 DNA follows: TGTGCCAGCAGCTTAGGGCAAGAGACCCAGTACTTC.

V is TRBV7-2 and J is TRBJ2-7; 8 nucleotides align to TRBD1. Germline lookup yields CDR1 SGHTA and CDR2 FQGNSA. The trim removed 4 bases at V and 1 base at J, leaving 6 bases unmatched. This CDR3 has 15 residues. The CDR3 spells CASSSTDRASYEQYF. As DNA, the CDR3 is TGTGCCAGCAGCTCCACGGACAGGGCTTCCTACGAGCAGTACTTC.

The rearrangement joins TRBV11-2 to TRBJ2-1; 13 nucleotides agree with TRBD2. Germline V gene sequence: CDR1 SGHAT, CDR2 FQNNGV. With 5 bases clipped from V and 9 bases from J, the junction kept 7 bases outside the gene matches. The CDR3 contains 15 residues. DNA of the CDR3: TGTGCCAGCAGCCCTGGGACTAGCGGGAAGAGTGAGCAGTTCTTC. This sequence encodes CASSPGTSGKSEQFF. The full variable domain, with the rest looked up from reference TRBV11-2 and TRBJ2-1, is EAGVAQSPRYKIIEKRQSVAFWCNPISGHATLYWYQQILGQGPKLLIQFQNNGVVDDSQLPKDRFSAERLKGVDSTLKIQPAKLEDSAVYLCASSPGTSGKSEQFFGPGTRLTVL.

J is TRBJ1-4 and V is TRBV6-5; maybe TRBD1 (5 bases). Germline V gene lookup returns CDR1 MNHEY and CDR2 SVGAGI. The V gene lost 6 bases and the J gene lost 8 bases, with 16 bases spanning the gap. The CDR3 loop spans 14 amino acids. As DNA, the CDR3 is TGTGCCAGCAGACCTCAGGGTAGAGAAGAAAAACTGTTTTTT. Its translation: CASRPQGREEKLFF.

This chain joins TRBV29-1 and TRBJ2-3; no definite D call. Germline V gene sequence: CDR1 SQVTM, CDR2 ANQGSEA. The CDR3 totals 14 residues. Trimming took 4 bases from V and 2 from J, leaving 13 bases between them. CDR3 nucleotides: TGCAGCGTTGGTAGCCCTTTAGTCACAGATACGCAGTATTTT. It specifies CSVGSPLVTDTQYF.

The genes are TRBV29-1 and TRBJ2-5; a possible D gene is TRBD2 (6 bases). Germline CDR1 is SQVTM and CDR2 is ANQGSEA. Trimming took 5 bases from V and 8 from J, leaving 15 bases between them. There are 12 residues in the CDR3. The CDR3 coding sequence is TGCAGCGTTAATAGCGGCTTAAGAACCCAGTACTTC. This sequence encodes CSVNSGLRTQYF.

The chain recombines TRBV30 with TRBJ1-1; D not certain. CDR1 GTSNPN and CDR2 SVGIG come from the germline V gene (reference sequence). The ends were cut back, 4 bases at V and 2 bases at J, with 8 bases in the middle. This CDR3 is built from 12 residues. DNA for the CDR3: TGTGCCTGGAAACGAGAAAACACTGAAGCTTTCTTT. Amino acid sequence: CAWKRENTEAFF.

The gene calls are TRBV30 and TRBJ1-4; D not certain. CDR1 and CDR2 from the germline V gene are GTSNPN and SVGIG (reference sequence). The V gene lost 0 bases and the J gene lost 2 bases, with 10 bases spanning the gap. The CDR3 is 15 residues long. CDR3 sequence (DNA): TGTGCCTGGAGTGTAGTCTCACCCACTAATGAAAAACTGTTTTTT. It is translated as CAWSVVSPTNEKLFF.

CDR3 DNA: TGTGCCAGCACTCCCACAGGCCAGTCCTACGAGCAGTACTTC. Translated, it gives CASTPTGQSYEQYF. The rearrangement joins TRBV6-6 to TRBJ2-7, with a possible D match to TRBD1 (5 bases). This CDR3 comprises 14 residues. The ends were cut back, 7 bases at V and 1 base at J, with 14 bases in the middle. CDR1 and CDR2 (germline): MNHNY, SVGAGI (reference sequence).

The table lists this clone with a few counts. The chain employs TRBV2 and TRBJ2-2, with a tentative D call TRBD2 (6 bases). CDR3 size: 15 residues. V lost 4 bases, J lost 2 bases, and 11 bases lay in between. Germline V CDR1 and CDR2: SNHLY, FYNNEI. CDR3 sequence reads: CASSGSGLNTGELFF. The CDR3 DNA reads as TGTGCCAGCAGTGGGAGCGGGTTAAACACCGGGGAGCTGTTTTTT.

In its sample, this clone was seen a few times. The rearrangement links TRBV14 to TRBJ2-7; tentatively, D is TRBD1 (6 bases). The germline gives CDR1 SGHDN, CDR2 FVKESK. CDR3 length equals 15 residues. V shed 2 bases and J shed 1 base, with 12 bases lying between them. The CDR3 is CASSQKDRKSYEQYF. For the CDR3, the DNA is TGTGCCAGCAGCCAAAAGGACAGAAAGTCCTACGAGCAGTACTTC.

In this sample, this clone turned up a few times. V gene TRBV29-1 combines with J gene TRBJ2-7; D may match TRBD1 or TRBD2 (5 bases each). Germline CDR1 and CDR2: SQVTM and ANQGSEA. This CDR3 has 14 residues. The V end lost 6 bases, the J end lost 2 bases, and 17 bases lay between the germline ends. CDR3 loop: CSVTGPQAPYEQYF. The CDR3 nucleotides are TGCAGCGTGACGGGGCCTCAAGCCCCCTACGAGCAGTACTTC.

The chain employs TRBV28 and TRBJ1-3, with TRBD1 as a possible D gene (6 bases). V was trimmed by 7 bases and J by 0 bases, leaving 13 bases between them. This CDR3 is built from 15 residues. Germline V gene sequence: CDR1 MDHEN, CDR2 SYDVKM. As DNA, the CDR3 is TGTGCCAGCACCGGGGACACCTCCTCTGGAAACACCATATATTTT. Its protein is CASTGDTSSGNTIYF.

V is TRBV30 and J is TRBJ2-3, with 11 bases lining up with TRBD2. This CDR3 region has 15 residues. V trimming: 5 bases; J trimming: 4 bases; junction bases outside the gene matches: 8. Germline values: CDR1 GTSNPN, CDR2 SVGIG (reference sequence). As DNA, the CDR3 is TGTGCCTGGGATACTAGCGGGAGCTCCGCAGATACGCAGTATTTT. This encodes CAWDTSGSSADTQYF.

This chain connects TRBV2 to TRBJ1-2, with D possibly matching TRBD1 (5 bases). The V and J ends lost 6 bases and 2 bases respectively, with 10 bases between them. CDR1 is SNHLY and CDR2 is FYNNEI in the germline V gene. CDR3 size: 13 residues. CDR3 sequence (DNA): TGTGCCAGCAGACCGGGACCGAACTATGGCTACACCTTC. Its protein product is CASRPGPNYGYTF.

The chain uses TRBV7-9 and TRBJ1-2; the match to TRBD1 covers 8 bases. The V gene's germline CDR1 is SEHNR and CDR2 FQNEAQ (reference sequence). Trimming took 5 bases from V and 8 from J; bases not matched to a gene: 7. This CDR3 is 13 amino acids long. The CDR3 reads CASSPRQGYGYTF. CDR3 DNA sequence: TGTGCCAGCAGCCCCCGACAGGGGTACGGCTACACCTTC.

The chain couples TRBV6-1 to TRBJ2-5, with D perhaps matching TRBD1 or TRBD2 (6 bases each). Trimming took off 6 bases at V and 4 bases at J, with 12 bases between the two ends. CDR3 size: 13 residues. The germline gives CDR1 MNHNS, CDR2 SASEGT. DNA of the CDR3: TGTGCCAGCAGGGAGGGGGGTAGAGAGACCCAGTACTTC. Translated: CASREGGRETQYF.

The chain couples TRBV6-1 to TRBJ1-5, with 9 bases that match TRBD1. J gave up 7 bases and V 6 bases, and 10 bases lay outside the gene matches. This CDR3 is 15 amino acids long. Germline V lookup: CDR1 MNHNS, CDR2 SASEGT. CDR3 in amino acids: CASRVSTGGGQPQHF. As DNA, the CDR3 is TGTGCCAGCAGGGTAAGCACAGGGGGCGGCCAGCCCCAGCATTTT.

The chain has TRBV14 and TRBJ2-1; unclear D gene. CDR3 length equals 16 residues. Looked up from germline, CDR1 is SGHDN and CDR2 is FVKESK. Trimming took 3 bases from V and 0 from J, leaving 12 bases between them. For the CDR3, the DNA is TGTGCCAGCAGCCACCGACCCTGGGACTCCTACAATGAGCAGTTCTTC. Its protein is CASSHRPWDSYNEQFF.

The chain has TRBV7-2 and TRBJ1-3; D gene unclear. V lost 5 bases, J lost 8 bases, and 7 bases lay in between. The CDR3 extends over 11 amino acids. Germline V lookup: CDR1 SGHTA, CDR2 FQGNSA. CDR3 in amino acids: CASSPRDTIYF. The CDR3, as DNA: TGTGCCAGCAGCCCCCGAGACACCATATATTTT.

The CDR3: CASTSTSGNTIYF. CDR3 in DNA: TGTGCCAGCACTAGCACCTCTGGAAACACCATATATTTT. V gene TRBV9 combines with J gene TRBJ1-3; D remains ambiguous. Germline V gene data show CDR1 as SGDLS and CDR2 as YYNGEE. The CDR3 extends over 13 amino acids. The V end was cut by 6 bases, the J end by 0 bases, with 7 bases between.